The 12 T cell receptor beta chains in this list originate from one sample, sequenced in a study of CD8 T cells in ankylosing spondylitis. Antigen specificity for these receptors is unknown. Study-wide points: One TCR beta motif, made up of under ten highly homologous variants, appeared characteristic of ankylosing spondylitis blood.

TCRdb re-analysed the 5' RACE reads in MiXCR, keeping a single row per CDR3 protein. The table records some 700,000 distinct CDR3 sequences, roughly 19% of them present only once. The sample consisted of blood, either unsorted or a sorted T cell fraction (not recorded which). These receptors were obtained from a male donor with ankylosing spondylitis.

This clonotype came up once. The chain employs TRBV12-3 or TRBV12-4 and TRBJ2-7, with 10 bases lining up with TRBD1. CDR3 length equals 17 residues. Trimming took 1 base from V and 0 from J; bases not matched to a gene: 6. The CDR3 DNA is TGTGCCAGCAGTTTAGTGACAGGGGGCCCGAGCTCCTACGAGCAGTACTTC. Its protein is CASSLVTGGPSSYEQYF.

The chain joins TRBV27 to TRBJ2-7; D uncertain. V lost 4 bases to trimming and J lost 3 bases, with 13 bases between them. This CDR3 comprises 14 residues. Per germline, CDR1 MNHEY and CDR2 SMNVEV (reference sequence). The CDR3 DNA reads TGTGCCAGCAGTTCCGTCGGCCAAGACTACGAGCAGTACTTC. Protein: CASSSVGQDYEQYF.

V and J are TRBV12-3 or TRBV12-4 and TRBJ1-6; weak D call: TRBD1 (6 bases). The CDR3 is 13 amino acids. Trimming left V 3 bases short and J 10 bases short, with 10 bases between. CDR3 region: CASSFQGRSPLHF. For the CDR3, the DNA is TGTGCCAGCAGTTTCCAGGGGCGGTCACCCCTCCACTTT.

The chain couples TRBV19 to TRBJ1-1; D uncertain. V was pared by 11 bases and J by 0 bases, with 13 bases between. This CDR3 has 13 residues. CDR1 and CDR2 from the germline V gene are LNHDA and SQIVND (reference sequence). For the CDR3, the DNA is TGTGCCGGGAGTCAGTCGTTGAACACTGAAGCTTTCTTT. It yields the protein CAGSQSLNTEAFF. The full variable domain, rest sourced from reference TRBV19 and TRBJ1-1, is DGGITQSPKYLFRKEGQNVTLSCEQNLNHDAMYWYRQDPGQGLRLIYYSQIVNDFQKGDIAEGYSVSREKKESFPLTVTSAQKNPTAFYLCAGSQSLNTEAFFGQGTRLTVV.

J is TRBJ2-3 and V is TRBV12-3 or TRBV12-4; D remains unclear. The CDR3 has 13 residues. V shed 1 base and J shed 2 bases, with 4 bases lying between them. The CDR3 DNA reads TGTGCCAGCAGTTTAGGATTCACAGATACGCAGTATTTT. Its protein product is CASSLGFTDTQYF.

This clonotype was detected only a few times. The chain recombines TRBV5-1 with TRBJ1-2, with D possibly being TRBD1 (5 bases). This CDR3 has 15 amino acids. The V end was cut by 4 bases, the J end by 6 bases, with 19 bases between. The germline CDR1 and CDR2 sequences are SGHRS and YFSETQ. For the CDR3, the DNA is TGCGCCAGCAGCCCCCGGGACCCCGAGGCGCATGGCTACACCTTC. It encodes CASSPRDPEAHGYTF.

The chain combines TRBV3-1 with TRBJ2-7, with 8 bases identical to TRBD1. Trimming cost V 4 bases and J 4 bases; bases outside gene matches: 12. CDR1 is LGHDT, CDR2 YNNKEL, per germline (reference sequence). CDR3 size: 16 residues. The DNA for the CDR3 is TGTGCCAGCAGCCCGCTCGACGGGACAGGTTCTTACGAGCAGTACTTC. This sequence encodes CASSPLDGTGSYEQYF.

This clonotype occurred a few times. The rearrangement uses TRBV4-1 and TRBJ2-7, with D unclear. CDR1 MGHRA and CDR2 YSYEKL come from the germline V gene. Trimming removed 0 bases from V and 0 bases from J, with 6 bases in between. CDR3 length: 14 amino acids. The CDR3 DNA reads as TGCGCCAGCAGCCAAGATGCAGTCTCCTACGAGCAGTACTTC. It yields the protein CASSQDAVSYEQYF.

This clonotype has a handful of counts. The chain uses TRBV7-9 and TRBJ2-2, with 10 bases fitting TRBD2. Germline CDR1 is SEHNR and CDR2 is FQNEAQ (reference sequence). This CDR3 is built from 15 residues. Germline trimming cut 5 bases from V and 5 bases from J; bases unmatched to any gene: 5. This chain's CDR3 is CASSPAAGGTGELFF. The CDR3 nucleotides read TGTGCCAGCAGCCCAGCAGCGGGGGGGACCGGGGAGCTGTTTTTT.

The sample holds a few counts of this clonotype. This chain joins TRBV12-3 or TRBV12-4 and TRBJ1-2, with TRBD1 identical over 8 bases. CDR3 length: 15 residues. The J segment lost 8 bases and the V segment lost 5 bases, leaving 13 bases of the junction unmatched. DNA for the CDR3: TGTGCCAGCAGTCCCTCTGGACAGGGCCGCGTCGGCTACACCTTC. It translates to CASSPSGQGRVGYTF.

The chain recombines TRBV15 with TRBJ2-3, with TRBD2 as a possible D gene (6 bases). Trimming took 5 bases from V and 4 from J, leaving 16 bases between them. CDR3 length equals 15 residues. From germline, CDR1 is LNHNV and CDR2 YYDKDF (reference sequence). CDR3 sequence reads: CATSGGVTGSDTQYF. DNA of the CDR3: TGTGCCACCAGCGGAGGGGTGACCGGGTCAGATACGCAGTATTTT.

V gene TRBV18 combines with J gene TRBJ1-5, with D maybe TRBD1 (5 bases). Germline-derived CDR1 and CDR2 are KGHSH and LQKENI. V lost 2 bases and J 4 bases, leaving 15 bases between the germline ends. The CDR3 has 16 residues. CDR3 DNA sequence: TGTGCCAGCTCACCAGAGGGGACCGGAGTAAATCAGCCCCAGCATTTT. Amino acids: CASSPEGTGVNQPQHF. Complete variable domain (other parts from reference TRBV18 and TRBJ1-5): NAGVMQNPRHLVRRRGQEARLRCSPMKGHSHVYWYRQLPEEGLKFMVYLQKENIIDESGMPKERFSAEFPKEGPSILRIQQVVRGDSAAYFCASSPEGTGVNQPQHFGDGTRLSIL.